This TCR beta chain was captured by sequencing in a study of shared clonotypes between healthy human individuals. The germline V gene has CDR1 SEHNR and CDR2 FQNEAQ (reference sequence). Losses at the gene ends were 5 bases for V and 7 bases for J; bases not matched to a gene: 8. The CDR3 has 14 amino acids. Libraries were prepared by immunoSEQ multiplex PCR; TCRdb keeps only in-frame clonotypes and omits some of them. Of approximately 2,300,000 clones in the sample, 85% to 95% are singletons; the top ten hold 0.37%. The sample comprised naive CD4+ T cells from PBMCs. Subset specified: CD45RA+ positively selected. This chain joins TRBV7-9 and TRBJ1-1; 9 nucleotides agree with TRBD1. The receptor comes from a man younger than 30 in good health. Some clones in this sample may be carry-over from other donors' samples. CDR3 in amino acids: CASSRTGELGEAFF. CDR3 sequence (DNA): TGTGCCAGCAGCCGGACAGGGGAGTTAGGTGAAGCTTTCTTT.